This entry lists 19 T cell receptor beta chains sequenced from one sample in a study of shared clonotypes between healthy human individuals. TCRdb's table, derived via immunoSEQ multiplex PCR, lists solely in-frame clones and lacks some. The sample records around 500,000 clones, more than 75% being singletons. Sequencing was carried out using PBMCs. The receptors come from a woman in her 40s in good health. Some clones in this sample may be carry-over from other donors' samples.

This clone is classed as medium-sized (0.01 to 0.1%). The same CDR3 is also encoded by other DNA sequences in this sample. The chain has TRBV7-2 and TRBJ1-5, with 8 bases identical to TRBD1. V gave up 1 base and J gave up 0 bases; unmatched junction bases: 5. The CDR3 runs to 17 residues. Germline-derived CDR1 and CDR2 are SGHTA and FQGNSA. The CDR3 reads CASSLVAGGSSNQPQHF. The CDR3 nucleotides read TGTGCCAGCAGCTTAGTAGCAGGGGGCAGTAGCAATCAGCCCCAGCATTTT.

The V and J genes are TRBV5-4 and TRBJ1-4; maybe TRBD1 (5 bases). The CDR3 sequence is 14 residues long. V lost 0 bases, J lost 5 bases, and 8 bases lay in between. The germline gives CDR1 SGHNT, CDR2 YYREEE (reference sequence). The CDR3 region is CASSLGGANEKLFF. CDR3 coding DNA: TGTGCCAGCAGCTTGGGCGGGGCCAATGAAAAACTGTTTTTT. The complete variable domain, with remaining parts taken from reference TRBV5-4 and TRBJ1-4, reads ETGVTQSPTHLIKTRGQQVTLRCSSQSGHNTVSWYQQALGQGPQFIFQYYREEENGRGNFPPRFSGLQFPNYSSELNVNALELDDSALYLCASSLGGANEKLFFGSGTQLSVL.

V usage is TRBV6-5 and J usage is TRBJ1-2; D gene ambiguous. With 2 bases removed from V and 8 bases from J, the gap between germline ends came to 18 bases. Germline V CDR1 and CDR2: MNHEY, SVGAGI. The CDR3 sequence is 15 residues long. CDR3 DNA sequence: TGTGCCAGCAGTTACACTGACATAGGCGGCTGGGGCTACACCTTC. It codes for CASSYTDIGGWGYTF.

As DNA, the CDR3 is TGTGCCAGCAGTTTAGTGGCGGGTTCTTACAATGAGCAGTTCTTC. Its protein is CASSLVAGSYNEQFF. The V and J genes are TRBV27 and TRBJ2-1; possible D gene TRBD2, 5 bases. Germline values: CDR1 MNHEY, CDR2 SMNVEV (reference sequence). V was cut by 2 bases and J by 4 bases, with 12 bases left in between. The CDR3 length is 15 residues.

The V call is TRBV19, the J call TRBJ2-7; tentatively, D is TRBD2 (6 bases). The V end was cut by 3 bases, the J end by 3 bases, with 15 bases between. CDR3 size: 15 residues. Germline loops: CDR1 LNHDA, CDR2 SQIVND (reference sequence). This chain's CDR3 is CASSIGGMSHYEQYF. CDR3 nucleotides: TGTGCCAGTAGTATTGGCGGGATGAGCCACTACGAGCAGTACTTC.

The rearrangement links TRBV18 to TRBJ1-3, with a tentative D call TRBD1 (5 bases). Trimming shortened V by 3 bases and J by 3 bases, and 9 bases separated the two germline ends. The V gene's germline CDR1 is KGHSH and CDR2 LQKENI. The CDR3 runs 14 residues. CDR3 nucleotides: TGTGCCAGCTCACCCACCCAGGGTGGAAACACCATATATTTT. Its translation: CASSPTQGGNTIYF.

The V gene is TRBV7-9, the J gene TRBJ2-1; 12 nucleotides match TRBD2. Unmatched junction bases numbered 5, after V lost 4 bases and J lost 7 bases. The CDR3 loop spans 15 amino acids. Germline loops: CDR1 SEHNR, CDR2 FQNEAQ (reference sequence). CDR3 protein: CASSWRTSGKNEQFF. DNA for the CDR3: TGTGCCAGCAGCTGGAGGACTAGCGGGAAGAATGAGCAGTTCTTC.

This chain links TRBV7-3 with TRBJ2-7, with 8 bases lining up with TRBD1. This CDR3 has 13 residues. Trimming at V came to 3 bases and at J to 5 bases, leaving 3 bases not matched to a gene. Germline values: CDR1 SGHTA, CDR2 FQGTGA. The CDR3 region has the DNA TGTGCCAGCAGCTTGGACAGGGAACACGAGCAGTACTTC. This codes for CASSLDREHEQYF.

This chain joins TRBV7-6 and TRBJ1-4; no firm D call. The germline V gene has CDR1 SGHVS and CDR2 FNYEAQ. Trimming left V 2 bases short and J 8 bases short, with 12 bases between. The CDR3 is 14 amino acids. The CDR3, as DNA: TGTGCCAGCAGCTTACAAGGTTCAAGGGAAAAACTGTTTTTT. This sequence encodes CASSLQGSREKLFF.

The chain recombines TRBV27 with TRBJ2-5, with 14 nucleotides matching TRBD2. Trimming took 6 bases from V and 5 from J; bases not matched to a gene: 14. Germline V gene lookup returns CDR1 MNHEY and CDR2 SMNVEV (reference sequence). CDR3 length: 18 amino acids. The CDR3 DNA follows: TGTGCCAGCAGCCCCTGGCCACCGGGACTAGCGGGAGAGGAGACCCAGTACTTC. This encodes CASSPWPPGLAGEETQYF.

The genes are TRBV19 and TRBJ2-7, with D tentatively TRBD2 (5 bases). In germline, CDR1 is LNHDA, CDR2 SQIVND (reference sequence). This CDR3 is built from 14 residues. V lost 6 bases, J lost 3 bases, and 15 bases lay in between. CDR3 sequence reads: CASSPQRSLYEQYF. As DNA, the CDR3 is TGTGCCAGTAGCCCCCAGCGGAGCCTCTACGAGCAGTACTTC.

The rearrangement links TRBV28 to TRBJ2-7; 10 bases line up with TRBD2. The CDR3 is made up of 15 amino acids. V was pared by 6 bases and J by 1 base, with 6 bases of the junction left unmatched. Germline V gene data show CDR1 as MDHEN and CDR2 as SYDVKM. The DNA for the CDR3 is TGTGCCAGCAGCCTAGCGGGAGATAAGTCCTACGAGCAGTACTTC. It encodes CASSLAGDKSYEQYF.

V gene TRBV5-1 combines with J gene TRBJ2-3, with TRBD1 as a possible D gene (6 bases). The germline CDR1 and CDR2 sequences are SGHRS and YFSETQ. V was clipped by 4 bases and J by 2 bases, with 17 bases between them. The CDR3 spans 16 residues. CDR3 amino acids: CASSPPTGLLTDTQYF. CDR3 DNA sequence: TGCGCCAGCAGCCCTCCAACAGGGCTCCTCACAGATACGCAGTATTTT.

This clone was seen a single time. The chain joins TRBV7-3 to TRBJ2-4, with TRBD2 matching over 15 bases. V shed 5 bases and J 6 bases; nucleotides not matched to a gene: 2. CDR3 size: 15 residues. CDR1 SGHTA and CDR2 FQGTGA come from the germline V gene. This CDR3 reads CASSTGLAGGNIQYF. DNA of the CDR3: TGTGCCAGCAGCACGGGACTAGCGGGAGGAAACATTCAGTACTTC.

V usage is TRBV29-1 and J usage is TRBJ2-7; 8 bases match TRBD2. Germline assignment: CDR1 SQVTM and CDR2 ANQGSEA. The CDR3 runs 14 residues. Germline trimming cut 4 bases from V and 4 bases from J; bases unmatched to any gene: 9. The CDR3 bases are TGCAGCGTTGGATACAGCGGGAGCAAGTACGAGCAGTACTTC. This sequence encodes CSVGYSGSKYEQYF.

The rearrangement uses TRBV30 and TRBJ2-1, with 9 bases identical to TRBD1. Germline assignment: CDR1 GTSNPN and CDR2 SVGIG (reference sequence). The ends lost 3 bases at V and 9 bases at J; junction bases unmatched: 12. The CDR3 loop spans 15 amino acids. The DNA of the CDR3 is TGTGCCTGGAGGCTAGGGGACAGGGAAAGCGGTGAGCAGTTCTTC. This codes for CAWRLGDRESGEQFF. Variable domain in full (rest from reference TRBV30 and TRBJ2-1): SQTIHQWPATLVQPVGSPLSLECTVEGTSNPNLYWYRQAAGRGLQLLFYSVGIGQISSEVPQNLSASRPQDRQFILSSKKLLLSDSGFYLCAWRLGDRESGEQFFGPGTRLTVL.

The gene calls are TRBV28 and TRBJ2-1; D unresolved. CDR3 length equals 15 residues. Germline CDR1 and CDR2: MDHEN and SYDVKM. The V end lost 6 bases, the J end lost 2 bases, and 14 bases lay between the germline ends. The CDR3 bases are TGTGCCAGCAGCCAAGCAGAAAGAGCCTACAATGAGCAGTTCTTC. Encoded protein: CASSQAERAYNEQFF.

V usage is TRBV19 and J usage is TRBJ2-3; 12 bases are shared with TRBD2. The CDR3 is 16 amino acids. The germline V gene encodes CDR1 LNHDA and CDR2 SQIVND (reference sequence). The junction had 4 bases not matched to a gene; V was cut back by 3 bases and J by 3 bases. DNA for the CDR3: TGTGCCAGTAGTATCGGACTAGCGGGATGGACAGATACGCAGTATTTT. Translation gives CASSIGLAGWTDTQYF.

The chain couples TRBV11-2 to TRBJ1-5, with D perhaps TRBD1 (5 bases). CDR1 SGHAT and CDR2 FQNNGV come from the germline V gene. Trimming took off 1 base at V and 7 bases at J, with 11 bases between the two ends. This CDR3 is built from 14 residues. This CDR3 reads CASSLAGGGQPQHF. In DNA form, the CDR3 reads TGTGCCAGCAGCTTAGCCGGGGGTGGACAGCCCCAGCATTTT.